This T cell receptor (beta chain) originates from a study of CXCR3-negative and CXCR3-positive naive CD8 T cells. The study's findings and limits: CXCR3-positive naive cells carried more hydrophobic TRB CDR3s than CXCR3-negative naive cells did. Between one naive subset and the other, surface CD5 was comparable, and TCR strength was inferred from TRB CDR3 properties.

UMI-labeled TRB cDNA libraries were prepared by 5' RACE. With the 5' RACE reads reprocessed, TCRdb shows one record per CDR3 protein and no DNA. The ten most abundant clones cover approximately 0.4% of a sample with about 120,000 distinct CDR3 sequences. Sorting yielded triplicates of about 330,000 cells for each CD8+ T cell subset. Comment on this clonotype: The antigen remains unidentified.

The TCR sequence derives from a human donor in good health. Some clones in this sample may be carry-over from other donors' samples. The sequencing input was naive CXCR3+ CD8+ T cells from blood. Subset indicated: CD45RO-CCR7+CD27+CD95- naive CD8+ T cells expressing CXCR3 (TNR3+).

The CDR3 is CASSLGGAGEQYF. The chain links TRBV12-3 or TRBV12-4 to TRBJ2-7; the TCRdb D gene call, TRBD1, has no DNA to confirm it. The CDR3 extends over 13 amino acids.